Listed here is a single T cell receptor (beta chain). What it binds is not known. The sample comes from a study of T cell repertoires in cytomegalovirus infection. Overall study context: Recently identified HLA-C-restricted CMV epitopes and well-studied HLA-B-restricted CMV epitopes were used by the study. An indication of both CMV infection and matching HLA type came from public TCR beta signatures. Whole-study findings and limits: The study found HLA-C-restricted CMV-specific TCR beta clonotypes dominating the ex vivo response.

TCRdb analysed the reads with MiXCR anew, one entry per CDR3 protein. This sample carries 450,000 to 650,000 distinct CDR3 sequences, approximately 40% of them seen once, and the ten largest clones take 48%. This CDR3 contains 14 residues. J gave up 3 bases and V 2 bases, and 5 bases lay outside the gene matches. CDR1 is DFQATT and CDR2 is SNEGSKA in the germline V gene (reference sequence). The rearrangement links TRBV20-1 to TRBJ2-5; TRBD1 matches at 8 bases. This sequence was found in a human donor in good health (CMV status not recorded). Some clones in this sample may be carry-over from other donors' samples. The specimen comprised cultured PBMCs, sampled from culture after CMV antigen stimulation. The chain's CDR3 is CSARQGAREETQYF. CDR3 in DNA: TGCAGTGCTAGACAGGGGGCTCGAGAAGAGACCCAGTACTTC.